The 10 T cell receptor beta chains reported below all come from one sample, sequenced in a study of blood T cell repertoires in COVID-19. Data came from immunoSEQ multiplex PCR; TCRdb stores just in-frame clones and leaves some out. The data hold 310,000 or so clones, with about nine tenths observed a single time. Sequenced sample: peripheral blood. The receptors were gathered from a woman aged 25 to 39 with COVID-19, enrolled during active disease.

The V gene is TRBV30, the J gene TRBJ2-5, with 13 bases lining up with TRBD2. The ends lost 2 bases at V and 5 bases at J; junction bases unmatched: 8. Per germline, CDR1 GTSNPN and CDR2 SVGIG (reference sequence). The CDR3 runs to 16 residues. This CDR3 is CAWSLLAGGPRETQYF. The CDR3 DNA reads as TGTGCCTGGAGTTTACTAGCGGGAGGGCCTAGGGAGACCCAGTACTTC.

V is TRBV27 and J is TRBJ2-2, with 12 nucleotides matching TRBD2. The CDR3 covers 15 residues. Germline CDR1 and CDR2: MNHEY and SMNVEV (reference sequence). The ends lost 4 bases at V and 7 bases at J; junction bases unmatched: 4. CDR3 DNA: TGTGCCAGCAGTTCCGGACTAGCGGGGCACGGGGAGCTGTTTTTT. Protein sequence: CASSSGLAGHGELFF.

CDR3 sequence: CASSRQTGQTGNTIYF. CDR3 nucleotide sequence: TGCGCCAGCAGCAGGCAGACAGGGCAAACTGGAAACACCATATATTTT. The chain joins TRBV4-1 to TRBJ1-3; TRBD1 agrees at 7 bases. The CDR3 loop spans 16 amino acids. Germline-derived CDR1 and CDR2 are MGHRA and YSYEKL. V lost 5 bases and J lost 2; bases outside the gene matches: 9.

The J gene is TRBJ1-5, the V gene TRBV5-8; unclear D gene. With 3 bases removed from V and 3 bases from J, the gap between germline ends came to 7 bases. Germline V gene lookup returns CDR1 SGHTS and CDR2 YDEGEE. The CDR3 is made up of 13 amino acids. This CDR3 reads CASSSGSNQPQHF. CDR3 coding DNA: TGTGCCAGCAGCTCAGGCTCCAATCAGCCCCAGCATTTT. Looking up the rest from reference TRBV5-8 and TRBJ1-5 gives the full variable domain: EAGVTQSPTHLIKTRGQQATLRCSPISGHTSVYWYQQALGLGLQFLLWYDEGEERNRGNFPPRFSGRQFPNYSSELNVNALELEDSALYLCASSSGSNQPQHFGDGTRLSIL.

The CDR3 loop reads CASSYRGDYNEQFF. CDR3 nucleotide sequence: TGTGCCAGCAGTTACCGGGGAGATTACAATGAGCAGTTCTTC. The chain combines TRBV6-6 with TRBJ2-1; possible D gene TRBD2, 5 bases. The CDR3 has 14 residues. Germline V gives CDR1 MNHNY, CDR2 SVGAGI (reference sequence). With 2 bases removed from V and 4 bases from J, the gap between germline ends came to 9 bases.

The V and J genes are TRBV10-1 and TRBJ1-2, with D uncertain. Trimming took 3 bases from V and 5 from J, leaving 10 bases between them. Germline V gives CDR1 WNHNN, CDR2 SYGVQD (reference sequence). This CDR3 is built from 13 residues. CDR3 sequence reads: CASSESRNYGYTF. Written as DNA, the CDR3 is TGCGCCAGCAGTGAAAGCAGGAATTATGGCTACACCTTC.

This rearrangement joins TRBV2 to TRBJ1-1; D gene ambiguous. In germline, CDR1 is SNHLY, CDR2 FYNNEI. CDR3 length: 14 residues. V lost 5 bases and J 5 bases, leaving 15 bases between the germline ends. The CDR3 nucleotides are TGTGCCAGCAGTATTTTTCAGGAGGGAACTGAAGCTTTCTTT. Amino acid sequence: CASSIFQEGTEAFF.

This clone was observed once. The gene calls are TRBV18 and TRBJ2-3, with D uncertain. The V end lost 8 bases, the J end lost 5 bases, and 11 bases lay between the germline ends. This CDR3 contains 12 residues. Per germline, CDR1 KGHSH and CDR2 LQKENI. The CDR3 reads CASKRIGDTQYF. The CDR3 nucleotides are TGTGCCAGCAAGAGGATCGGAGATACGCAGTATTTT.

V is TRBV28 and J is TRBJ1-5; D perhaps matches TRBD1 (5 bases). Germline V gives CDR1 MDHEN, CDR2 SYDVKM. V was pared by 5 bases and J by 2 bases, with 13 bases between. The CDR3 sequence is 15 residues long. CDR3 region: CASSGTGAGNQPQHF. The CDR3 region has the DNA TGTGCCAGCAGTGGCACTGGGGCGGGCAATCAGCCCCAGCATTTT.

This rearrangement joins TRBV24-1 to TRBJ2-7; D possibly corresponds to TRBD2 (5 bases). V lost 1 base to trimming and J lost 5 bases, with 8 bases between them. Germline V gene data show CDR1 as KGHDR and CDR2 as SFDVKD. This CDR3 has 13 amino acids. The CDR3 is CATSDLGSDEQYF. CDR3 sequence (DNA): TGTGCCACCAGTGATTTAGGTAGCGACGAGCAGTACTTC.